This T cell receptor beta chain comes out of a study of T cells in Graves' hyperthyroidism and ophthalmopathy. The CDR3 consists of 13 residues. V was cut by 6 bases and J by 4 bases, with 16 bases left in between. CDR1 and CDR2 from the germline V gene are DFQATT and SNEGSKA (reference sequence). In this sample, this clonotype turned up many times. Amplification targeted TCR beta CDR3 regions from RNA transcripts. The HTBI primer set was used in a first-round RT-PCR of the TCR CDR3. MiXCR, applied by TCRdb to the multiplex PCR reads, yields one record per CDR3 protein. The data show about 740,000 distinct CDR3 sequences, around 15% seen once.

The TCR sequence derives from a woman aged 18-35 years with Graves' hyperthyroidism. Sequenced input: blood. The chain links TRBV20-1 to TRBJ2-7; no reliable D call. The CDR3 sequence is CSATHRRVYEQYF. For the CDR3, the DNA is TGCAGTGCCACCCACCGTAGGGTTTACGAGCAGTACTTC.